The next 2 T cell receptor beta chains were all read from a single sample in a study of blood T cell repertoires in COVID-19. TCRdb keeps only in-frame clones here, not all; method: immunoSEQ multiplex PCR. Counted here are about 190,000 clones, about 87% occurring once; the ten biggest clones make up 2.5% to 3.5%. Sequencing was done on a sample of peripheral blood. These receptors all come from a man aged 40-49 years with active or convalescent COVID-19.

The V call is TRBV5-1, the J call TRBJ2-3, with 8 bases identical to TRBD1. This CDR3 region has 18 residues. Germline CDR1 SGHRS, CDR2 YFSETQ. Trimming removed 0 bases from V and 4 bases from J; junction bases left unmatched: 13. CDR3 coding DNA: TGCGCCAGCAGCTTGGCCCTACTAGGGCAGGGGGCGTCAGATACGCAGTATTTT. Translating it yields CASSLALLGQGASDTQYF.

The V call is TRBV19, the J call TRBJ2-7; D call uncertain. Per the germline V gene, CDR1 is LNHDA and CDR2 is SQIVND (reference sequence). The CDR3 consists of 13 residues. The V end lost 6 bases, the J end lost 0 bases, and 9 bases lay between the germline ends. The chain's CDR3 is CASREVSSYEQYF. The CDR3 bases are TGTGCCAGTAGAGAGGTTTCCTCCTACGAGCAGTACTTC.